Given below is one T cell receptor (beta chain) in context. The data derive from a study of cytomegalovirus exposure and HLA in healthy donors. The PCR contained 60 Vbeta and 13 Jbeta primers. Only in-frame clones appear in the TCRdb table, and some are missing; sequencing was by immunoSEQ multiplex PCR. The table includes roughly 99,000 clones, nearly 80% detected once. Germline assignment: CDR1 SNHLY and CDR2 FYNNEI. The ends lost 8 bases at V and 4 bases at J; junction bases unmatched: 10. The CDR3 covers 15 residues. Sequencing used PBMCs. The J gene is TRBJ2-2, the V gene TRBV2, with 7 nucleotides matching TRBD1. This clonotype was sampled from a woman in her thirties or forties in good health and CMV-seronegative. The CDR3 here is CASVTGDGTTGELFF. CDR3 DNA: TGTGCCAGCGTAACAGGGGACGGAACCACCGGGGAGCTGTTTTTT.